Below, one T cell receptor (beta chain) is given with its context. Clones were sequenced by immunoSEQ multiplex PCR, and TCRdb holds only the in-frame ones, with some missing. This sample has 300,000 to 400,000 clones, with 60% to 80% found just once. This entry belongs to a study of cytotoxic CD8 clonotypes in ibrutinib-treated CLL. The CDR3 covers 14 residues. The V end was cut by 1 base, the J end by 2 bases, with 10 bases between. The germline V gene encodes CDR1 SGHRS and CDR2 YFSETQ. The J gene is TRBJ2-7, the V gene TRBV5-1, with TRBD2 as a possible D gene (6 bases). The TCR originated in a human donor with chronic lymphocytic leukemia. The material was PBMCs, obtained after 36 months of ibrutinib treatment. CDR3 in DNA: TGCGCCAGCAGCTTGACACCGGGAGCCTACGAGCAGTACTTC. Translated, it gives CASSLTPGAYEQYF.